A selection of T cell receptor beta chains follows, all from one sample in a study of CD8 T cells in ankylosing spondylitis. TCRdb re-called the 5' RACE reads with MiXCR, one entry per CDR3 protein. In the table there are roughly 230,000 distinct CDR3 sequences, about a sixth of which are singletons. Sample: blood, either unsorted or a sorted T cell fraction (not recorded which). These receptor sequences come from a male donor with ankylosing spondylitis or in good health (not recorded which). CDR3s include the opening cysteine and the closing phenylalanine or tryptophan. The order of the fields is clone size, V gene, CDR3 protein. Expanded clones are given a class, and other clones once, few, many or no size at all.

>many|TRBV4-3
CASSQDRTSGRRSTDTQYF
>.|TRBV6-2/TRBV6-3
CASSTQGQVFMNTEAFF
>.|TRBV10-3
CAIRGGTSGLPYEQYF
>few|TRBV4-3
CASSQDRAGGNEQFF
>many|TRBV24-1
CATSDLTPGQSNTGELFF
>many|TRBV4-3
CASSGGIGTGLDNEQFF
>.|TRBV14
CASSLIAGNTDTQYF
>.|TRBV7-8
CASSFSEAGANVLTF
>.|TRBV7-9
CASSFRTSTYEQYF
>.|TRBV3-1
CASSQDGDSYNEQFF
>many|TRBV7-9
CASSPGDTYSYEQYF
>.|TRBV5-6
CASSKGGGSQPQHF
>.|TRBV30
CAWSPSPTNTGELFF
>.|TRBV7-9
CASSSFELADPDTQYF
>.|TRBV20-1
CSVLRTNVNTEAFF
>.|TRBV6-5
CASSLGAGQLQHF
>.|TRBV7-9
CASSLAGRNSYNEQFF